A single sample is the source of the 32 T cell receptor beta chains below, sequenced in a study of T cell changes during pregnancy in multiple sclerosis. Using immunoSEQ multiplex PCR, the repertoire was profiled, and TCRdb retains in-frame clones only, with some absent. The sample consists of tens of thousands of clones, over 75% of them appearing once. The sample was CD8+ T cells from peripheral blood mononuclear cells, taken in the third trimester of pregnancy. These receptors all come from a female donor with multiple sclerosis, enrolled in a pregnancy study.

The CDR3 DNA sequence: TGCGCCAGCAGCCGACCTGGCGGCATGAACACTGAAGCTTTCTTT. This codes for CASSRPGGMNTEAFF. The chain uses TRBV5-1 and TRBJ1-1; the D is unclear. Trimming removed 4 bases at V and 0 bases at J, with 13 bases between. Germline CDR1 SGHRS, CDR2 YFSETQ. The CDR3 has 15 amino acids.

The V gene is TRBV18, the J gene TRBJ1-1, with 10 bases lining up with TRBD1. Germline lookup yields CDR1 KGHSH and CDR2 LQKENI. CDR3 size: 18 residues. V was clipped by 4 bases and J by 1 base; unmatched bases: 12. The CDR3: CASSLDRTGTGENTEAFF. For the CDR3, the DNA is TGTGCCAGCTCACTGGATCGAACCGGGACAGGGGAGAACACTGAAGCTTTCTTT. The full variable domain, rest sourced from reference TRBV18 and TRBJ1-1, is NAGVMQNPRHLVRRRGQEARLRCSPMKGHSHVYWYRQLPEEGLKFMVYLQKENIIDESGMPKERFSAEFPKEGPSILRIQQVVRGDSAAYFCASSLDRTGTGENTEAFFGQGTRLTVV.

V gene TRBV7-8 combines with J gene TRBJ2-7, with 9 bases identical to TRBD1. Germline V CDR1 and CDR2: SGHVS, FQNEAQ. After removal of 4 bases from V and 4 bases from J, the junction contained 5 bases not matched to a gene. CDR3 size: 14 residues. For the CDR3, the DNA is TGTGCCAGCAGCTGGACAGGGGTGGAGTACGAGCAGTACTTC. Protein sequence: CASSWTGVEYEQYF.

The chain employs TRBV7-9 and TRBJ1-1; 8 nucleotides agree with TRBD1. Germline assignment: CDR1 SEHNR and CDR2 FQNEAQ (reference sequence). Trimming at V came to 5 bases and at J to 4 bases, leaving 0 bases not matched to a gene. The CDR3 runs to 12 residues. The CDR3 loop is CASSDRGTEAFF. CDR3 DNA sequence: TGTGCCAGCAGCGACAGGGGCACTGAAGCTTTCTTT. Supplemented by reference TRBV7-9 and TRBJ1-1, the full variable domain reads DTGVSQNPRHKITKRGQNVTFRCDPISEHNRLYWYRQTLGQGPEFLTYFQNEAQLEKSRLLSDRFSAERPKGSFSTLEIQRTEQGDSAMYLCASSDRGTEAFFGQGTRLTVV.

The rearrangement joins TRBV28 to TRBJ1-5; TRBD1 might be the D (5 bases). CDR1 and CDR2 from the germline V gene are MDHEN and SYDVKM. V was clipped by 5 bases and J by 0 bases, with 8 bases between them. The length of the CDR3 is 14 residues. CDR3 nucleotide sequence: TGTGCCAGCAGTCCCGACAGTAGCAATCAGCCCCAGCATTTT. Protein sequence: CASSPDSSNQPQHF.

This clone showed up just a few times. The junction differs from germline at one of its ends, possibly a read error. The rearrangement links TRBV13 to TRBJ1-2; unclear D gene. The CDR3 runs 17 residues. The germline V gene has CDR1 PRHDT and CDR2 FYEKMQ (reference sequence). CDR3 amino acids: CASSLGGGLGANYGYTF. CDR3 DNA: TGTGCCAGCAGCCTAGGAGGAGGACTGGGAGCTAACTATGGCTACACCTTC. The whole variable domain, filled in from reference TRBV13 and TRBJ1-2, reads AAGVIQSPRHLIKEKRETATLKCYPIPRHDTVYWYQQGPGQDPQFLISFYEKMQSDKGSIPDRFSAQQFSDYHSELNMSSLELGDSALYFCASSLGGGLGANYGYTFGSGTRLTVV.

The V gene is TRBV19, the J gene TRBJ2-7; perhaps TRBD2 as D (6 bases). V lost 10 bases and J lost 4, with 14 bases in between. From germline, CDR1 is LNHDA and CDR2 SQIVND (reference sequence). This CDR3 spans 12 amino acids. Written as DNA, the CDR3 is TGTGCCACCTCTAGCGACCAGTACGAGCAGTACTTC. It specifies CATSSDQYEQYF.

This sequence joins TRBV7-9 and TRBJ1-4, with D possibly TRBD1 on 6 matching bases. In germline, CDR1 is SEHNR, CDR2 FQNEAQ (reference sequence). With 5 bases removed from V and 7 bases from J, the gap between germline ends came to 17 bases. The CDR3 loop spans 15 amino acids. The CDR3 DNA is TGTGCCAGCAGCCCTATTACAGGGTTCCGTGAAAAACTGTTTTTT. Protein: CASSPITGFREKLFF. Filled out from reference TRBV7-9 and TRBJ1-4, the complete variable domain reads DTGVSQNPRHKITKRGQNVTFRCDPISEHNRLYWYRQTLGQGPEFLTYFQNEAQLEKSRLLSDRFSAERPKGSFSTLEIQRTEQGDSAMYLCASSPITGFREKLFFGSGTQLSVL.

In DNA form, the CDR3 reads TGTGCCAGCAGCGAAAGGACAGGGGGCGGTGCGTGGGGAGAAATCGAGCAGTACTTC. This sequence encodes CASSERTGGGAWGEIEQYF. This chain links TRBV7-2 with TRBJ2-7, with 11 bases that match TRBD1. The trim removed 5 bases at V and 6 bases at J, leaving 21 bases unmatched. The CDR3 sequence is 19 residues long. CDR1 and CDR2 from the germline V gene are SGHTA and FQGNSA.

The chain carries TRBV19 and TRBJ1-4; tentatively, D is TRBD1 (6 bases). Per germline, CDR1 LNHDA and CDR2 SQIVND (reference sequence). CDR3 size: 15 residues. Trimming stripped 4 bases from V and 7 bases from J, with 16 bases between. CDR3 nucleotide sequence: TGTGCCAGTAGTAATCCGGGACATTGGGGTGAAAAACTGTTTTTT. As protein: CASSNPGHWGEKLFF.

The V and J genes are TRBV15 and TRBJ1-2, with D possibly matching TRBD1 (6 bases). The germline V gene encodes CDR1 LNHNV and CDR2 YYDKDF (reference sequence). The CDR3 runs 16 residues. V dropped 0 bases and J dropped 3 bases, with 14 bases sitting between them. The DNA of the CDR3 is TGTGCCACCAGCAGAGATTTGGGACACACTGACTATGGCTACACCTTC. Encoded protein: CATSRDLGHTDYGYTF. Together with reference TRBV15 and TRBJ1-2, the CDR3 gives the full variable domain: DAMVIQNPRYQVTQFGKPVTLSCSQTLNHNVMYWYQQKSSQAPKLLFHYYDKDFNNEADTPDNFQSRRPNTSFCFLDIRSPGLGDTAMYLCATSRDLGHTDYGYTFGSGTRLTVV.

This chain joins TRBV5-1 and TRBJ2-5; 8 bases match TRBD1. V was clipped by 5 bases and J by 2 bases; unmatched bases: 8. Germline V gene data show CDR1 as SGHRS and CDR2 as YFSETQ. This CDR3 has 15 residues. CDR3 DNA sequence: TGCGCCAGCAGGACCGGGACAGGACGGCAAGAGACCCAGTACTTC. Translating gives CASRTGTGRQETQYF. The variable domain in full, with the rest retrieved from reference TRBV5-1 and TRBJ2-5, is KAGVTQTPRYLIKTRGQQVTLSCSPISGHRSVSWYQQTPGQGLQFLFEYFSETQRNKGNFPGRFSGRQFSNSRSEMNVSTLELGDSALYLCASRTGTGRQETQYFGPGTRLLVL.

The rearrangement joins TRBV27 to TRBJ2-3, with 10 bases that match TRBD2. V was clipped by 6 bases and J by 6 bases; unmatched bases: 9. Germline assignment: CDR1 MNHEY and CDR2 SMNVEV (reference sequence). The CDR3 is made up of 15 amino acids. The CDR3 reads CASRNSGGPRDTQYF. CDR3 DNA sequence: TGTGCCAGCAGAAATAGCGGGGGGCCTAGGGATACGCAGTATTTT.

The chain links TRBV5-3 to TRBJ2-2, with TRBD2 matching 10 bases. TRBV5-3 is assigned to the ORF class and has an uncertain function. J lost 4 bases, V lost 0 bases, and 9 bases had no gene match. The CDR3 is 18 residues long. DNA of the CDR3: TGTGCCAGAAGCTTGGTAGGGCTAGCGGGAGCTGGCACCGGGGAGCTGTTTTTT. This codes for CARSLVGLAGAGTGELFF.

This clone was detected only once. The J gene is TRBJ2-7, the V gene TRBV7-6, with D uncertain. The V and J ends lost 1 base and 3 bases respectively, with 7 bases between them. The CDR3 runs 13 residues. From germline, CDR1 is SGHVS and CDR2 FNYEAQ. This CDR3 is CASSLESNYEQYF. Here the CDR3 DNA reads TGTGCCAGCAGCTTAGAGAGCAACTACGAGCAGTACTTC.

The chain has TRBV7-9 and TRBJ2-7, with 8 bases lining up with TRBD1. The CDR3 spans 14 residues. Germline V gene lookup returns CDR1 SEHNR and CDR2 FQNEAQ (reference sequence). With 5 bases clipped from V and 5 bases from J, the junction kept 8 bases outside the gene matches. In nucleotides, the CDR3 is TGTGCCAGCAGCACGGACAGGGTAGTCAACGAGCAGTACTTC. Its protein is CASSTDRVVNEQYF.

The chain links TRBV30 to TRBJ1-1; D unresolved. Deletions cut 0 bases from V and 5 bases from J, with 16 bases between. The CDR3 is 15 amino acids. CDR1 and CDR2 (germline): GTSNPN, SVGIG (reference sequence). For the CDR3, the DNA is TGTGCCTGGAGTGTAGGGTCGGCAGCGGGGACTGAAGCTTTCTTT. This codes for CAWSVGSAAGTEAFF.

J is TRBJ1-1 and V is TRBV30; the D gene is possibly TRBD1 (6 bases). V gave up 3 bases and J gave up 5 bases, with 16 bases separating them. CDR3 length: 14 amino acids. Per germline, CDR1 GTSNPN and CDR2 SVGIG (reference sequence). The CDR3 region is CAWSPDTGTTEAFF. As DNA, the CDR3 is TGTGCCTGGAGCCCTGACACAGGGACGACTGAAGCTTTCTTT.

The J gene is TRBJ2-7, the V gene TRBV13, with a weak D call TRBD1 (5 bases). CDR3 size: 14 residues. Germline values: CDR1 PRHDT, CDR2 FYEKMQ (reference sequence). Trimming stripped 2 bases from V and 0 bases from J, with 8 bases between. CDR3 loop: CASSLQGFSYEQYF. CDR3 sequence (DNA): TGTGCCAGCAGCTTACAGGGTTTCTCCTACGAGCAGTACTTC.

CDR3 residues: CASSLTMGLAGSYTQYF. CDR3 DNA: TGTGCCAGCAGCCTAACTATGGGACTAGCGGGGTCTTATACGCAGTATTTT. The chain links TRBV2 to TRBJ2-3, with TRBD2 matching over 13 bases. V gave up 6 bases and J gave up 7 bases; unmatched junction bases: 13. This CDR3 is 17 amino acids long. Germline V lookup: CDR1 SNHLY, CDR2 FYNNEI. The entire variable domain, with the rest obtained from reference TRBV2 and TRBJ2-3, is as follows: EPEVTQTPSHQVTQMGQEVILRCVPISNHLYFYWYRQILGQKVEFLVSFYNNEISEKSEIFDDQFSVERPDGSNFTLKIRSTKLEDSAMYFCASSLTMGLAGSYTQYFGPGTRLTVL.

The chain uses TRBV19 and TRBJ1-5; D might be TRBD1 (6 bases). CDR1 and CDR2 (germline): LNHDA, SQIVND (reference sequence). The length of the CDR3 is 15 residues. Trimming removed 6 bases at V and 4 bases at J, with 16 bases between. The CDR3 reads CASSFGVRGNQPQHF. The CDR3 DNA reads TGTGCCAGTAGCTTTGGGGTCAGGGGAAATCAGCCCCAGCATTTT.

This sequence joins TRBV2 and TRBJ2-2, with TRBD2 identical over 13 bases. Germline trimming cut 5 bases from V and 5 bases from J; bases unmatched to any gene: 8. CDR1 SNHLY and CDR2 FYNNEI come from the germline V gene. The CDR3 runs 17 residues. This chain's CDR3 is CASSPWTSGSWTGELFF. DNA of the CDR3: TGTGCCAGCAGTCCTTGGACTAGCGGGAGCTGGACCGGGGAGCTGTTTTTT.

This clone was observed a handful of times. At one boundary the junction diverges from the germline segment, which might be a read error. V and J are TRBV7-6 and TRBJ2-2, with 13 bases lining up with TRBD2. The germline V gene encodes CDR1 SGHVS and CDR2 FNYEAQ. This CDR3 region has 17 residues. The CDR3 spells CASILPWTSGGTGELFF. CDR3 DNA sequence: TGTGCCAGCATCTTACCCTGGACTAGCGGGGGCACCGGGGAGCTGTTTTTT.

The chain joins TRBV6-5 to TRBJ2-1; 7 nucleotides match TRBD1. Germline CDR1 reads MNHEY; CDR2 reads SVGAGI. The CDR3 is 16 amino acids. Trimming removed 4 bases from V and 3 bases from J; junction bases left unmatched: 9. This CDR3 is CASSLLPQGNYNEQFF. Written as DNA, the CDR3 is TGTGCCAGCAGTTTACTCCCACAGGGGAACTACAATGAGCAGTTCTTC.

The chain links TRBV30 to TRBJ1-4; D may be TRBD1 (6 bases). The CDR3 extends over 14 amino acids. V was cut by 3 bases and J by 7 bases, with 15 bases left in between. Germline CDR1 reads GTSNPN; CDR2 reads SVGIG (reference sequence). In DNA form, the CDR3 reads TGTGCCTGGAGACACAGGGATGTTACTGAAAAACTGTTTTTT. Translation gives CAWRHRDVTEKLFF.

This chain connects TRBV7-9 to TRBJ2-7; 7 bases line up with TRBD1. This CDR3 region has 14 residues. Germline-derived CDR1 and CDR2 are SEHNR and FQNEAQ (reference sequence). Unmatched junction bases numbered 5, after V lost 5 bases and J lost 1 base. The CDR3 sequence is CASSLRDRSYEQYF. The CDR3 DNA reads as TGTGCCAGCAGCCTCCGGGACAGATCCTACGAGCAGTACTTC.

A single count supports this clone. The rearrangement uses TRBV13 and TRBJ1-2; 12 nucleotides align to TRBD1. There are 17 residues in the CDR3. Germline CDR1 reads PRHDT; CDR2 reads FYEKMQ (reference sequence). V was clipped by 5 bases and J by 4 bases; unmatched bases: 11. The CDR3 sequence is CASSIGTGGLSAYGYTF. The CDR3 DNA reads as TGTGCCAGCAGCATTGGGACAGGGGGCCTCTCGGCCTATGGCTACACCTTC. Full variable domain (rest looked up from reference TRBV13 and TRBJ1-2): AAGVIQSPRHLIKEKRETATLKCYPIPRHDTVYWYQQGPGQDPQFLISFYEKMQSDKGSIPDRFSAQQFSDYHSELNMSSLELGDSALYFCASSIGTGGLSAYGYTFGSGTRLTVV.

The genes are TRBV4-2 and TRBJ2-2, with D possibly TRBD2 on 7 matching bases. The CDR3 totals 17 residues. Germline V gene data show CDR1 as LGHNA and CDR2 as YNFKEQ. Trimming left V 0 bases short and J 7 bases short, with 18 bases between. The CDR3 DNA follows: TGTGCCAGCAGCCAAGATCACAAGGGGGGGGTGGTCGGGGAGCTGTTTTTT. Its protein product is CASSQDHKGGVVGELFF.

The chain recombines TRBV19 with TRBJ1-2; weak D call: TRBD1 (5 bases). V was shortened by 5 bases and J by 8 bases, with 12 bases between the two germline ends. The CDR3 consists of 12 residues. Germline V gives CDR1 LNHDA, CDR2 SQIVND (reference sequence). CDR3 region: CASSSGVSGYTF. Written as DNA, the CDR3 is TGTGCCAGTAGTTCGGGGGTGAGCGGCTACACCTTC.

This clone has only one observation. CDR3 in DNA: TGCGCCAGCAGCTTGGGACAGGGGGATCAGCCCCAGCATTTT. This translates into CASSLGQGDQPQHF. V gene TRBV5-1 combines with J gene TRBJ1-5; 9 bases fit TRBD1. CDR1 and CDR2 (germline): SGHRS, YFSETQ. J was trimmed by 5 bases and V by 0 bases; bases with no gene match: 0. The CDR3 is 14 residues long.

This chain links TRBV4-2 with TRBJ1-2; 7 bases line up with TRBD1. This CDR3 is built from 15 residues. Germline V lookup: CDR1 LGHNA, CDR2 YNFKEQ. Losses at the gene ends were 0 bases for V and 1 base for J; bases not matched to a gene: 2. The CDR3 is CASSQDRDSNYGYTF. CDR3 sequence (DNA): TGTGCCAGCAGCCAAGATAGGGACAGTAACTATGGCTACACCTTC.

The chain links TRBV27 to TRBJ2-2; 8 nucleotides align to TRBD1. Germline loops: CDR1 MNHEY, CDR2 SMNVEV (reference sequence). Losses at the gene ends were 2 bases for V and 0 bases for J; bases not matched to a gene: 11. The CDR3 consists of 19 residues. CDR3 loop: CASSLIRTGMTANTGELFF. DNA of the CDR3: TGTGCCAGCAGTTTAATCCGGACAGGGATGACGGCGAACACCGGGGAGCTGTTTTTT.